This TCR beta chain comes out of a study of cytomegalovirus exposure and HLA in healthy donors. The PCR ran on 60 Vbeta and 13 Jbeta primers. The method was immunoSEQ multiplex PCR; TCRdb's version includes in-frame clones alone and lacks a portion of them. In the table there are about 130,000 clones, roughly 85% of which are singletons. Study-wide findings and caveats: As a later analysis showed, several of the most significant clusters appeared to be linked to common viral pathogens.

A note on this clone: The antigen remains undetermined.

Trimming cost V 4 bases and J 0 bases; bases outside gene matches: 2. The germline V gene encodes CDR1 SEHNR and CDR2 FQNEAQ (reference sequence). CDR3 length equals 15 residues. Sequencing was performed on PBMCs. This chain uses TRBV7-9 with TRBJ2-3, with 9 nucleotides matching TRBD1. The sequence derives from a man between 18 and 35 years old in good health and CMV-seropositive. DNA for the CDR3: TGTGCCAGCAGCTCGACAGGGGGAAGCACAGATACGCAGTATTTT. Translated, it gives CASSSTGGSTDTQYF. Filled out from reference TRBV7-9 and TRBJ2-3, the complete variable domain reads DTGVSQNPRHKITKRGQNVTFRCDPISEHNRLYWYRQTLGQGPEFLTYFQNEAQLEKSRLLSDRFSAERPKGSFSTLEIQRTEQGDSAMYLCASSSTGGSTDTQYFGPGTRLTVL.